Reported below is one TCR beta chain. The CDR3 contains 13 residues. Per the germline V gene, CDR1 is LNHNV and CDR2 is YYDKDF (reference sequence). Trimming removed 1 base from V and 4 bases from J, with 6 bases in between. These data come from a study of T cells in localized non-small cell lung cancer. Assay used: immunoSEQ multiplex PCR; TCRdb lists only in-frame clones, some missing. The table records about 21,000 clones, around 85% of them present only once. The receptor's source is a man aged 35 to 69 with stage I lung adenocarcinoma. The sample here was peripheral blood, taken before any cancer treatment. The chain carries TRBV15 and TRBJ2-3; a possible D gene is TRBD1 (5 bases). The CDR3 spells CATSRAGSDTQYF. The CDR3 DNA reads TGTGCCACCAGCAGAGCAGGGTCAGATACGCAGTATTTT.